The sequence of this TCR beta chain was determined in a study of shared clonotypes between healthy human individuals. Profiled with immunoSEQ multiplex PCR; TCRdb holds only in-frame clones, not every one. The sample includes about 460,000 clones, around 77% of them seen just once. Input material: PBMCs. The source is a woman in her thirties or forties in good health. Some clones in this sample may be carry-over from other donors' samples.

CDR3 amino acids: CASSWDRRDYEQYF. In DNA form, the CDR3 reads TGTGCCAGCAGTTGGGACAGACGAGATTACGAGCAGTACTTC. This chain connects TRBV6-1 to TRBJ2-7; the match to TRBD1 covers 7 bases. This CDR3 region has 14 residues. V shed 5 bases, J shed 4 bases, and the junction held 8 bases outside the gene matches. The germline CDR1 and CDR2 sequences are MNHNS and SASEGT.